The 3 T cell receptor beta chains below come from one sample, sequenced in a study of cytomegalovirus exposure and HLA in healthy donors. Primers for the PCR totalled 60 Vbeta and 13 Jbeta. Repertoires were generated with immunoSEQ multiplex PCR, while TCRdb's copy carries only in-frame clones and drops some. This table holds 140,000 to 150,000 clones, roughly 77% found once. Sequenced input: PBMCs. These TCRs come from a male donor in good health and CMV-seronegative.

This chain uses TRBV19 with TRBJ1-5; the D gene is possibly TRBD1 (6 bases). Germline lookup yields CDR1 LNHDA and CDR2 SQIVND (reference sequence). CDR3 size: 14 residues. Trimming removed 0 bases from V and 7 bases from J, with 10 bases in between. DNA of the CDR3: TGTGCCAGTAGTATAGATCGTCAGGGGCAGCCCCAGCATTTT. Translated: CASSIDRQGQPQHF.

The J gene is TRBJ2-4, the V gene TRBV6-6; 7 nucleotides match TRBD2. The V gene's germline CDR1 is MNHNY and CDR2 SVGAGI (reference sequence). V shed 5 bases and J 5 bases; nucleotides not matched to a gene: 3. The CDR3 consists of 13 residues. The CDR3 bases are TGTGCCAGCAGTATCGGACTAGAAAACATTCAGTACTTC. Translation: CASSIGLENIQYF.

The chain is built from TRBV5-1 and TRBJ2-3; TRBD2 might be the D (5 bases). The V and J ends lost 0 bases and 6 bases respectively, with 14 bases between them. The V gene's germline CDR1 is SGHRS and CDR2 YFSETQ. The CDR3 totals 15 residues. CDR3 in amino acids: CASSLVGGERDTQYF. The CDR3 DNA sequence: TGCGCCAGCAGCTTGGTTGGCGGAGAGCGGGATACGCAGTATTTT.